The 29 T cell receptor beta chains below all came from one sample that was sequenced in a study of CD8 T cells in Susac syndrome. Random hexamers were used to reverse transcribe an amount of about 0.45 to 1 ug RNA. A single record per CDR3 protein comes from TCRdb applying MiXCR to the immunoSEQ multiplex PCR reads. The repertoire holds roughly 150,000 distinct CDR3 sequences, with under 97% as singletons. Material for sequencing was CD4+ T cells from PBMCs. Receptor source: a human donor with Susac syndrome.

This rearrangement joins TRBV19 to TRBJ1-1; tentative D call: TRBD1 (5 bases). The V and J ends lost 3 bases and 1 base respectively, with 18 bases between them. Looked up from germline, CDR1 is LNHDA and CDR2 is SQIVND (reference sequence). The CDR3 length is 17 residues. CDR3 protein: CASSMVAARRGNTEAFF. The CDR3 DNA reads as TGTGCCAGTAGTATGGTGGCAGCTCGAAGGGGGAACACTGAAGCTTTCTTT.

The CDR3 region has the DNA TGCGCCAGCAGCTTGGACGGAAGTGAAGCTTTCTTT. It codes for CASSLDGSEAFF. V usage is TRBV5-1 and J usage is TRBJ1-1; D call uncertain. This CDR3 has 12 residues. V gave up 0 bases and J gave up 7 bases, with 7 bases separating them. Germline V CDR1 and CDR2: SGHRS, YFSETQ.

The chain employs TRBV18 and TRBJ2-1; D ambiguous. The germline V gene encodes CDR1 KGHSH and CDR2 LQKENI. Trimming stripped 3 bases from V and 7 bases from J, with 16 bases between. This CDR3 has 15 amino acids. The CDR3, as DNA: TGTGCCAGCTCACCTGTCCAGGTTGGAGTAAATGAGCAGTTCTTC. Translating gives CASSPVQVGVNEQFF.

The CDR3 is CASSQGRGGRYGYTF. In DNA form, the CDR3 reads TGCGCCAGCAGCCAAGGTCGGGGGGGACGCTATGGCTACACCTTC. The chain carries TRBV4-1 and TRBJ1-2, with D maybe TRBD1 (5 bases). CDR1 and CDR2 from the germline V gene are MGHRA and YSYEKL. This CDR3 spans 15 amino acids. The V and J ends lost 1 base and 4 bases respectively, with 13 bases between them.

The chain is built from TRBV2 and TRBJ2-2; 10 positions agree with TRBD2. The CDR3 runs 15 residues. CDR1 and CDR2 from the germline V gene are SNHLY and FYNNEI. The trim removed 4 bases at V and 4 bases at J, leaving 3 bases unmatched. The CDR3 DNA reads as TGTGCCAGCAGTGGTCGACTAGCGGGCACCGGGGAGCTGTTTTTT. It specifies CASSGRLAGTGELFF.

V usage is TRBV20-1 and J usage is TRBJ2-6, with unresolved D. The germline gives CDR1 DFQATT, CDR2 SNEGSKA (reference sequence). Between the trimmed V and J ends, which lost 6 bases and 0 bases, there was a span of 9 bases. CDR3 length: 14 residues. The CDR3 is CSASPVSGANVLTF. The CDR3, as DNA: TGCAGTGCGAGCCCGGTCTCTGGGGCCAACGTCCTGACTTTC.

Concerning this clonotype itself: Sequence at one end of the junction differs from germline and may be a read error. The V and J genes are TRBV7-7 and TRBJ2-2; no clear D. The CDR3 extends over 13 amino acids. Looked up from germline, CDR1 is SSHAT and CDR2 is FNYEAQ (reference sequence). The CDR3 here is CASSLSDTGELFF. DNA of the CDR3: TGTGCTAGCAGCTTAAGTGACACCGGGGAGCTGTTTTTT.

The gene calls are TRBV20-1 and TRBJ2-7; TRBD2 is a possible D gene (5 bases). Trimming removed 5 bases at V and 7 bases at J, with 15 bases between. There are 12 residues in the CDR3. Germline V gene data show CDR1 as DFQATT and CDR2 as SNEGSKA (reference sequence). The CDR3 coding sequence is TGCAGTGCTCCCAAGATGTCGGGGGAGCAGTACTTC. Translated: CSAPKMSGEQYF.

The chain uses TRBV28 and TRBJ2-7, with 7 bases aligning to TRBD2. Germline CDR1 MDHEN, CDR2 SYDVKM. The CDR3 covers 14 residues. The CDR3: CATILGGSSYEQYF. The CDR3, as DNA: TGTGCAACTATACTAGGCGGGAGCTCCTACGAGCAGTACTTC.

The V and J genes are TRBV20-1 and TRBJ2-6, with a weak D call TRBD1 (5 bases). Looked up from germline, CDR1 is DFQATT and CDR2 is SNEGSKA (reference sequence). The CDR3 runs 14 residues. The CDR3 DNA reads TGCAGCGACAGCCAGAGCTCTGGGGCCAACGTCCTGACTTTC. The encoded protein is CSDSQSSGANVLTF.

V is TRBV29-1 and J is TRBJ2-2; D remains unclear. This CDR3 comprises 12 residues. V was clipped by 7 bases and J by 5 bases, with 11 bases between them. Germline CDR1 is SQVTM and CDR2 is ANQGSEA. The CDR3 bases are TGCAGCGCTGCGTCCTGGACCGGGGAGCTGTTTTTT. Its translation: CSAASWTGELFF.

The J gene is TRBJ2-1, the V gene TRBV24-1; 8 nucleotides line up with TRBD2. The V segment lost 4 bases and the J segment 8 bases; nucleotides outside the gene matches: 6. This CDR3 spans 14 amino acids. Per the germline V gene, CDR1 is KGHDR and CDR2 is SFDVKD. CDR3 nucleotide sequence: TGTGCCACCAGTGAGACCGGGACTAGGGATGAGCAGTTCTTC. This translates into CATSETGTRDEQFF.

The CDR3 sequence is CASSLEVLVTPDTQYF. The DNA for the CDR3 is TGTGCCAGCAGCTTAGAGGTGTTAGTAACACCAGATACGCAGTATTTT. This rearrangement joins TRBV7-8 to TRBJ2-3; D remains ambiguous. The germline V gene encodes CDR1 SGHVS and CDR2 FQNEAQ. Trimming left V 1 base short and J 4 bases short, with 15 bases between. This CDR3 contains 16 residues.

The V and J genes are TRBV28 and TRBJ1-1; 8 bases map to TRBD1. The junction had 10 bases not matched to a gene; V was cut back by 2 bases and J by 8 bases. Per the germline V gene, CDR1 is MDHEN and CDR2 is SYDVKM. The CDR3 contains 15 residues. Here the CDR3 reads CASSLRDRPQKEAFF. The CDR3 DNA reads as TGTGCCAGCAGTTTAAGGGACAGGCCCCAGAAAGAAGCTTTCTTT.

This chain's CDR3 is CASSKIIQGNYGYTF. CDR3 in DNA: TGTGCCAGCAGCAAAATTATCCAGGGTAACTATGGCTACACCTTC. V is TRBV9 and J is TRBJ1-2; possibly TRBD1 for D (5 bases). The CDR3 extends over 15 amino acids. Germline CDR1 SGDLS, CDR2 YYNGEE. V was cut by 4 bases and J by 1 base, with 14 bases left in between.

This sequence joins TRBV23-1 and TRBJ1-2; D is possibly TRBD1 (5 bases). TRBV23-1 is marked as an open reading frame, function uncertain. This CDR3 region has 14 residues. The ends were cut back, 0 bases at V and 3 bases at J, with 8 bases in the middle. The CDR3 DNA is TGCGCCAGCAGTCAATCGAGGGGATACTATGGCTACACCTTC. It specifies CASSQSRGYYGYTF.

The J gene is TRBJ1-4, the V gene TRBV28; D perhaps matches TRBD1 (5 bases). Trimming shortened V by 6 bases and J by 10 bases, and 12 bases separated the two germline ends. The CDR3 extends over 12 amino acids. Germline assignment: CDR1 MDHEN and CDR2 SYDVKM. CDR3 protein: CASRLTGGKLFF. DNA of the CDR3: TGTGCCAGCAGGCTTACAGGAGGAAAACTGTTTTTT. The variable domain in full, with the rest retrieved from reference TRBV28 and TRBJ1-4, is DVKVTQSSRYLVKRTGEKVFLECVQDMDHENMFWYRQDPGLGLRLIYFSYDVKMKEKGDIPEGYSVSREKKERFSLILESASTNQTSMYLCASRLTGGKLFFGSGTQLSVL.

This clonotype was observed a single time. The chain links TRBV6-6 to TRBJ2-7; the D gene is possibly TRBD2 (6 bases). Deletions cut 0 bases from V and 2 bases from J, with 8 bases between. The V gene's germline CDR1 is MNHNY and CDR2 SVGAGI (reference sequence). The CDR3 consists of 14 residues. In DNA, the CDR3 is TGTGCCAGCAGTTACTCGCGGGGAACCTACGAGCAGTACTTC. It is translated as CASSYSRGTYEQYF.

The chain uses TRBV12-3 or TRBV12-4 and TRBJ1-5, with TRBD1 matching over 9 bases. The CDR3 is 15 residues long. V lost 7 bases to trimming and J lost 5 bases; unmatched junction nucleotides: 9. CDR3 region: CASTSGTGRDQPQHF. For the CDR3, the DNA is TGTGCCAGCACCTCCGGGACAGGGAGGGATCAGCCCCAGCATTTT.

The chain uses TRBV20-1 and TRBJ1-1; TRBD1 matches at 7 bases. The length of the CDR3 is 12 residues. J lost 5 bases, V lost 6 bases, and 6 bases had no gene match. The germline gives CDR1 DFQATT, CDR2 SNEGSKA (reference sequence). CDR3 loop: CSATGLSTEAFF. The CDR3 region has the DNA TGCAGTGCGACAGGGCTTTCAACTGAAGCTTTCTTT.

V and J are TRBV9 and TRBJ1-2; D is uncertain. This CDR3 is built from 15 residues. V was cut by 0 bases and J by 2 bases, with 11 bases left in between. Germline V gives CDR1 SGDLS, CDR2 YYNGEE. CDR3: CASSVATDPNYGYTF. In DNA, the CDR3 is TGTGCCAGCAGCGTAGCTACAGATCCGAACTATGGCTACACCTTC.

The rearrangement joins TRBV7-2 to TRBJ2-7, with D possibly matching TRBD2 (6 bases). Trimming pared 5 bases from V and 0 bases from J, leaving 8 bases between. CDR1 SGHTA and CDR2 FQGNSA come from the germline V gene. The CDR3 is 13 residues long. The CDR3 region has the DNA TGTGCCAGCAGCCGGGAGACCTCCTACGAGCAGTACTTC. This codes for CASSRETSYEQYF. Complete variable domain (other parts from reference TRBV7-2 and TRBJ2-7): GAGVSQSPSNKVTEKGKDVELRCDPISGHTALYWYRQSLGQGLEFLIYFQGNSAPDKSGLPSDRFSAERTGGSVSTLTIQRTQQEDSAVYLCASSRETSYEQYFGPGTRLTVT.

V gene TRBV24-1 combines with J gene TRBJ2-7; possibly TRBD2 for D (6 bases). This CDR3 is 13 amino acids long. Per germline, CDR1 KGHDR and CDR2 SFDVKD. The V end lost 3 bases, the J end lost 6 bases, and 11 bases lay between the germline ends. The CDR3 region has the DNA TGTGCCACCAGTGATGGAGGGCCGGGCGAGCAGTACTTC. Amino acid sequence: CATSDGGPGEQYF.

V gene TRBV24-1 combines with J gene TRBJ2-1; D unresolved. Trimming cost V 7 bases and J 0 bases, with 9 bases left between them. Germline lookup yields CDR1 KGHDR and CDR2 SFDVKD. The CDR3 is made up of 14 amino acids. The CDR3 region has the DNA TGTGCCACCAGCACAGCATCCTCCTACAATGAGCAGTTCTTC. Its translation is CATSTASSYNEQFF.

The CDR3 DNA sequence: TGTGCCAACCCCTGGGGGGAGGTTATTTGGTACAATGAGCAGTTCTTC. Translated: CANPWGEVIWYNEQFF. The chain employs TRBV21-1 and TRBJ2-1; the table's D call TRBD1 went unverified against the DNA. TRBV21-1 is flagged as a pseudogene. The CDR3 has 16 residues.

This chain uses TRBV5-8 with TRBJ2-7; the match to TRBD1 covers 7 bases. CDR1 is SGHTS, CDR2 YDEGEE, per germline. J gave up 3 bases and V 2 bases, and 2 bases lay outside the gene matches. CDR3 length: 13 residues. This chain's CDR3 is CASSFRQGYEQYF. CDR3 coding DNA: TGTGCCAGCAGCTTCCGACAGGGCTACGAGCAGTACTTC.

The chain links TRBV29-1 to TRBJ1-1; D gene unclear. CDR1 and CDR2 (germline): SQVTM, ANQGSEA. Trimming stripped 4 bases from V and 2 bases from J, with 17 bases between. The CDR3 contains 15 residues. CDR3 sequence: CSVVGPNVPNTEAFF. As DNA, the CDR3 is TGCAGCGTTGTAGGACCGAACGTCCCTAACACTGAAGCTTTCTTT.

This chain joins TRBV25-1 and TRBJ1-1; a weak D match, TRBD1 (6 bases). V gave up 0 bases and J gave up 2 bases, with 13 bases separating them. The CDR3 runs 16 residues. The germline V gene has CDR1 MGHDK and CDR2 SYGVNS. The CDR3 DNA sequence: TGTGCCAGCAGTGAATATTTAGGGGGGGATAACACTGAAGCTTTCTTT. Protein sequence: CASSEYLGGDNTEAFF.

This clonotype came up a few times. The rearrangement links TRBV2 to TRBJ2-1, with D unresolved. Trimming pared 5 bases from V and 6 bases from J, leaving 2 bases between. Germline V gene data show CDR1 as SNHLY and CDR2 as FYNNEI. The CDR3 consists of 10 residues. The CDR3 DNA sequence: TGTGCCAGCAGTCTCAATGAGCAGTTCTTC. This gives the protein CASSLNEQFF.